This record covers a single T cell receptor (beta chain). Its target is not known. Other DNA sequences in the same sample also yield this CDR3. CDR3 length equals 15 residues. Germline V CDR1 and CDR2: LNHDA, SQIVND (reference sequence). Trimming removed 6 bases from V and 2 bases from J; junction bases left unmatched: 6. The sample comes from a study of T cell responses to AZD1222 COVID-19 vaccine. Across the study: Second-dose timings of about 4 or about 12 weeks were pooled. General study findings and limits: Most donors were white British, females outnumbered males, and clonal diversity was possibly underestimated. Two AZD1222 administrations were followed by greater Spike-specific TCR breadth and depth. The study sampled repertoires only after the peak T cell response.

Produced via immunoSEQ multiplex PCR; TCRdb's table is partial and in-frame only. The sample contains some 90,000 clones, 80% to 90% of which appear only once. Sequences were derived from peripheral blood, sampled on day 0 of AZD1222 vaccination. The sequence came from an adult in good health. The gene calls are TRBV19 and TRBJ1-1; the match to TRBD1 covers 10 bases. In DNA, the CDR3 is TGTGCCAGTAGGACCGGGACAGGGGCCAACACTGAAGCTTTCTTT. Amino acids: CASRTGTGANTEAFF.